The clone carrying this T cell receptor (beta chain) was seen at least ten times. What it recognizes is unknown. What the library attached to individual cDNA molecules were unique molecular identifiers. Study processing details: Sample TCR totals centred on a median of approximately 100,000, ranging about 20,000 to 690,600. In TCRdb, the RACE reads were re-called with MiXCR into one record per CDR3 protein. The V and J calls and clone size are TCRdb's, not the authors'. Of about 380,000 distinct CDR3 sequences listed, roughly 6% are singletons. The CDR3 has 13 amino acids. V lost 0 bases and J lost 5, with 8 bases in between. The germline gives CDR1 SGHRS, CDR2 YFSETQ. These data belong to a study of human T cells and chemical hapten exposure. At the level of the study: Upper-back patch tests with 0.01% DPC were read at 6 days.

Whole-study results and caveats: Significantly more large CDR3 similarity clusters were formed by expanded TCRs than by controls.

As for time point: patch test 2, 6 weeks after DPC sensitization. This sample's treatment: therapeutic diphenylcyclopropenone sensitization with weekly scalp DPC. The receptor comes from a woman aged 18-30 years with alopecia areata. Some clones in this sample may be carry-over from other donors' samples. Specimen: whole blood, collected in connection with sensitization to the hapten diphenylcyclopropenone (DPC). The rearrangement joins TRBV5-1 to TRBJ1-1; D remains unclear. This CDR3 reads CASSLAAGTEAFF. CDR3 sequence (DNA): TGCGCCAGCAGCTTGGCCGCGGGGACTGAAGCTTTCTTT.